The 2 T cell receptor beta chains presented below share a single source sample, sequenced in a study of blood T cell repertoires in COVID-19. Using immunoSEQ multiplex PCR, the repertoire was profiled, and TCRdb retains in-frame clones only, with some absent. The sample records about 340,000 clones, approximately 86% being singletons. Sequencing was performed on peripheral blood. These receptors all come from a woman aged 55-69 years with COVID-19, enrolled during active disease.

This clone has only a few counts. The V call is TRBV19, the J call TRBJ2-1, with 7 bases lining up with TRBD2. The CDR3 length is 14 residues. Per germline, CDR1 LNHDA and CDR2 SQIVND (reference sequence). Germline trimming cut 6 bases from V and 1 base from J; bases unmatched to any gene: 3. CDR3 coding DNA: TGTGCCAGTAGCCTAGCGGTTTCCTACAATGAGCAGTTCTTC. Its protein is CASSLAVSYNEQFF.

The V gene is TRBV18, the J gene TRBJ1-1; no definite D call. The CDR3 totals 14 residues. Trimming removed 3 bases from V and 0 bases from J, with 8 bases in between. Germline CDR1 is KGHSH and CDR2 is LQKENI. Here the CDR3 reads CASSPPLMNTEAFF. Here the CDR3 DNA reads TGTGCCAGCTCACCCCCACTGATGAACACTGAAGCTTTCTTT.